The 6 T cell receptor beta chains below come from one sample, sequenced in a study of T-cell memory formation after mild COVID-19. TCRdb ran MiXCR on the 5' RACE reads and lists one entry per CDR3 protein. The data contain a few hundred thousand distinct CDR3 sequences, over 25% of them seen just once; the ten biggest clones take up approximately 12%. Sequencing was carried out using PBMCs or a T cell subset sorted from them (not recorded which). The receptors were sampled from an adult woman who had mild COVID-19 (a few samples of this study predate the infection). Cell type and time point are not known.

V gene TRBV7-9 combines with J gene TRBJ2-5; 12 positions match TRBD2. CDR1 and CDR2 from the germline V gene are SEHNR and FQNEAQ (reference sequence). The ends lost 2 bases at V and 5 bases at J; junction bases unmatched: 9. This CDR3 is 17 amino acids long. CDR3 DNA sequence: TGTGCCAGCAGCTTATCCTTTCTAGCGGGGGGGCTTGAGACCCAGTACTTC. It specifies CASSLSFLAGGLETQYF.

This clonotype was recorded a few times. The chain recombines TRBV3-1 with TRBJ2-7; D may be TRBD2 (6 bases). The CDR3 has 15 residues. CDR1 and CDR2 from the germline V gene are LGHDT and YNNKEL (reference sequence). With 4 bases removed from V and 0 bases from J, the gap between germline ends came to 13 bases. The CDR3 reads CASSPVGGSSYEQYF. CDR3 DNA: TGTGCCAGCAGCCCTGTGGGGGGATCCTCCTACGAGCAGTACTTC.

This chain links TRBV5-1 with TRBJ2-7; 9 bases are a match to TRBD2. The CDR3 is 16 amino acids. The V gene end was trimmed by 0 bases and the J gene end by 6 bases; junction bases not matched to a gene: 10. Germline CDR1 reads SGHRS; CDR2 reads YFSETQ. The CDR3 sequence is CASSLELRGGRGEQYF. Here the CDR3 DNA reads TGCGCCAGCAGCTTGGAATTGCGGGGGGGCCGCGGCGAGCAGTACTTC.

The V and J genes are TRBV24-1 and TRBJ2-5; 7 bases fit TRBD2. CDR1 is KGHDR, CDR2 SFDVKD, per germline. V was pared by 7 bases and J by 3 bases, with 1 base of the junction left unmatched. This CDR3 is built from 12 residues. This CDR3 reads CATRGGEETQYF. CDR3 nucleotide sequence: TGTGCCACCAGGGGAGGGGAAGAGACCCAGTACTTC.

This clonotype appeared a few times. CDR3 DNA: TGTGCCACCAGTGATACCGGGACAGGGCAAGATAAGACCCAGTACTTC. Its protein product is CATSDTGTGQDKTQYF. The chain couples TRBV24-1 to TRBJ2-5, with 9 bases fitting TRBD1. Germline loops: CDR1 KGHDR, CDR2 SFDVKD. J was trimmed by 6 bases and V by 3 bases; bases with no gene match: 10. This CDR3 region has 16 residues.

The V call is TRBV18, the J call TRBJ2-3; 10 positions agree with TRBD2. This CDR3 is 17 amino acids long. The J segment lost 5 bases and the V segment lost 1 base, leaving 9 bases of the junction unmatched. From germline, CDR1 is KGHSH and CDR2 LQKENI. CDR3 in amino acids: CASSPRGLAGVEDTQYF. CDR3 in DNA: TGTGCCAGCTCACCACGGGGTCTAGCGGGAGTGGAAGATACGCAGTATTTT. The whole variable domain, remainder taken from reference TRBV18 and TRBJ2-3, is NAGVMQNPRHLVRRRGQEARLRCSPMKGHSHVYWYRQLPEEGLKFMVYLQKENIIDESGMPKERFSAEFPKEGPSILRIQQVVRGDSAAYFCASSPRGLAGVEDTQYFGPGTRLTVL.